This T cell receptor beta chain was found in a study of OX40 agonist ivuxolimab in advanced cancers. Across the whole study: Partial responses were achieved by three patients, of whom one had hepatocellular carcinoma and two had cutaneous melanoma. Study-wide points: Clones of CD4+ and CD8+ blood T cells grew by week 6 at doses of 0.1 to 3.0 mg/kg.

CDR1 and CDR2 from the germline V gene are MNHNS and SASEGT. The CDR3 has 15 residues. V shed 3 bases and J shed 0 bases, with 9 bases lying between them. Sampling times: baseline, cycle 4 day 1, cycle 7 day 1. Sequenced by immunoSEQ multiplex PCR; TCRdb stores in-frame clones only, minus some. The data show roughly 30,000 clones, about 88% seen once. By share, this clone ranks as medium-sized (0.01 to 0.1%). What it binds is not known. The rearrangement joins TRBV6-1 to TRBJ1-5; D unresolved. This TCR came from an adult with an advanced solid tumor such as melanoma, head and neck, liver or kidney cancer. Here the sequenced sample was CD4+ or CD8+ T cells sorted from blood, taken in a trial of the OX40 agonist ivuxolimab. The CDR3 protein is CASSEETGSNQPQHF. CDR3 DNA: TGTGCCAGCAGTGAGGAGACGGGTAGCAATCAGCCCCAGCATTTT.